These 7 T cell receptor beta chains came from one sample sequenced in a study of cytomegalovirus exposure and HLA in healthy donors. Method: immunoSEQ multiplex PCR; TCRdb's copy keeps in-frame clones and lacks some. Seen here are some 100,000 clones, about nine tenths observed once, and the top ten hold around 4.5%. What was sequenced was PBMCs. The receptor set was obtained from a man younger than 35 in good health and CMV-seropositive.

V usage is TRBV25-1 and J usage is TRBJ2-3; 12 nucleotides agree with TRBD2. The trim removed 8 bases at V and 2 bases at J, leaving 2 bases unmatched. Germline loops: CDR1 MGHDK, CDR2 SYGVNS. The CDR3 runs to 14 residues. The CDR3 DNA reads TGTGCCAGCGGACTAGCGGGGTTCACAGATACGCAGTATTTT. This translates into CASGLAGFTDTQYF.

The chain uses TRBV9 and TRBJ2-3; 9 nucleotides line up with TRBD2. This CDR3 contains 15 residues. The V segment lost 3 bases and the J segment 4 bases; nucleotides outside the gene matches: 6. The germline V gene has CDR1 SGDLS and CDR2 YYNGEE. The CDR3 is CASSAEAGGSDTQYF. CDR3 DNA sequence: TGTGCCAGCAGCGCGGAAGCGGGGGGATCAGATACGCAGTATTTT.

V and J are TRBV25-1 and TRBJ1-5; TRBD1 matches 7 bases. The V segment lost 5 bases and the J segment 0 bases; nucleotides outside the gene matches: 13. The CDR3 covers 18 residues. Germline assignment: CDR1 MGHDK and CDR2 SYGVNS. In DNA form, the CDR3 reads TGTGCCAGCAGTCCAACCTCCGGACAGGAGAATAGCAATCAGCCCCAGCATTTT. The encoded protein is CASSPTSGQENSNQPQHF.

V gene TRBV7-8 combines with J gene TRBJ2-7, with TRBD2 matching over 15 bases. This CDR3 has 16 residues. Germline V CDR1 and CDR2: SGHVS, FQNEAQ. V dropped 5 bases and J dropped 3; count of bases not matched to a gene: 5. The CDR3 sequence: CASSPGTSGGFYEQYF. The DNA for the CDR3 is TGTGCCAGCAGCCCCGGGACTAGCGGGGGGTTCTACGAGCAGTACTTC. Variable domain in full (rest from reference TRBV7-8 and TRBJ2-7): GAGVSQSPRYKVAKRGQDVALRCDPISGHVSLFWYQQALGQGPEFLTYFQNEAQLDKSGLPSDRFFAERPEGSVSTLKIQRTQQEDSAVYLCASSPGTSGGFYEQYFGPGTRLTVT.

CDR3 sequence: CASKTGNNQPQHF. The CDR3 region has the DNA TGTGCCAGCAAGACAGGCAACAATCAGCCCCAGCATTTT. The J gene is TRBJ1-5, the V gene TRBV6-1; a possible D gene is TRBD1 (6 bases). The germline V gene has CDR1 MNHNS and CDR2 SASEGT. The V gene lost 7 bases and the J gene lost 3 bases, with 10 bases spanning the gap. The CDR3 runs 13 residues.

The V call is TRBV7-9, the J call TRBJ1-4; 7 positions agree with TRBD1. This CDR3 comprises 15 residues. Looked up from germline, CDR1 is SEHNR and CDR2 is FQNEAQ (reference sequence). V lost 8 bases and J lost 4; bases outside the gene matches: 10. The CDR3 region has the DNA TGTGCCAGCTATCATTCGGGACAGATTAATGAAAAACTGTTTTTT. This translates into CASYHSGQINEKLFF.

V usage is TRBV6-5 and J usage is TRBJ2-5, with 7 bases fitting TRBD1. From germline, CDR1 is MNHEY and CDR2 SVGAGI. The CDR3 sequence is 14 residues long. V trimming: 2 bases; J trimming: 7 bases; junction bases outside the gene matches: 7. The CDR3 DNA is TGTGCCAGCAGTTACACAGGGGAAGAGGTGACCCAGTACTTC. It codes for CASSYTGEEVTQYF.